The 12 T cell receptor beta chains presented below share a single source sample, sequenced in a study of PD-1 blockade in classical Hodgkin lymphoma. The sample's time point: newly diagnosed, previously untreated cHL patient sample. Magnetic negative selection was used to purify CD4+ T cells from thawed PBMCs. The assay was immunoSEQ multiplex PCR, and TCRdb's table has in-frame clones only and misses some. The sample gives tens of thousands of clones, about 88% of which show up once; approximately 1.2% is in the top ten. The sequenced sample was CD4+ T cells from blood. These receptors originate from a human donor with classical Hodgkin lymphoma.

CDR3 amino acids: CASSSSQRETQYF. DNA of the CDR3: TGCGCCAGCAGCAGTTCTCAACGGGAGACCCAGTACTTC. This chain connects TRBV5-1 to TRBJ2-5; no clear D. Germline assignment: CDR1 SGHRS and CDR2 YFSETQ. Trimming removed 4 bases from V and 5 bases from J, with 12 bases in between. This CDR3 contains 13 residues. The full variable domain, with the rest looked up from reference TRBV5-1 and TRBJ2-5, is KAGVTQTPRYLIKTRGQQVTLSCSPISGHRSVSWYQQTPGQGLQFLFEYFSETQRNKGNFPGRFSGRQFSNSRSEMNVSTLELGDSALYLCASSSSQRETQYFGPGTRLLVL.

The V and J genes are TRBV6-6 and TRBJ2-6, with TRBD1 matching 12 bases. V dropped 6 bases and J dropped 4; count of bases not matched to a gene: 1. The CDR3 sequence is 15 residues long. CDR1 MNHNY and CDR2 SVGAGI come from the germline V gene (reference sequence). The CDR3 protein is CASRGQGAGANVLTF. The CDR3 bases are TGTGCCAGCAGGGGACAGGGGGCCGGGGCCAACGTCCTGACTTTC.

The chain uses TRBV27 and TRBJ2-7; either TRBD1 or TRBD2 may supply D (5 bases each). Germline V gene data show CDR1 as MNHEY and CDR2 as SMNVEV (reference sequence). Trimming pared 8 bases from V and 0 bases from J, leaving 14 bases between. This CDR3 comprises 14 residues. The CDR3 sequence: CASSNRDGSYEQYF. The CDR3, as DNA: TGTGCCAGCTCCAACCGGGACGGCTCCTACGAGCAGTACTTC.

The V gene is TRBV6-1, the J gene TRBJ2-3; 9 positions match TRBD1. Germline V gives CDR1 MNHNS, CDR2 SASEGT. CDR3 length: 15 residues. V was pared by 8 bases and J by 4 bases, with 10 bases of the junction left unmatched. CDR3 coding DNA: TGTGCCAGCTCCCCAGGGGACAGGGACGCAGATACGCAGTATTTT. This sequence encodes CASSPGDRDADTQYF.

The chain combines TRBV9 with TRBJ1-2; D not certain. V was shortened by 0 bases and J by 0 bases, with 9 bases between the two germline ends. The CDR3 has 15 residues. Germline V gene sequence: CDR1 SGDLS, CDR2 YYNGEE. CDR3 sequence (DNA): TGTGCCAGCAGCGTAGCTGGGAGTTCTAACTATGGCTACACCTTC. Translating it yields CASSVAGSSNYGYTF.

This clone was seen once. The chain recombines TRBV15 with TRBJ1-1, with D perhaps TRBD1 (6 bases). This CDR3 has 14 amino acids. CDR1 and CDR2 (germline): LNHNV, YYDKDF (reference sequence). The V end lost 0 bases, the J end lost 7 bases, and 12 bases lay between the germline ends. The CDR3 DNA is TGTGCCACCAGCAGAGACCAAACCAGGGGTGAAGCTTTCTTT. Its translation is CATSRDQTRGEAFF.

This clone was detected a few times. V is TRBV5-1 and J is TRBJ2-2; perhaps TRBD2 as D (5 bases). Trimming shortened V by 5 bases and J by 4 bases, and 6 bases separated the two germline ends. This CDR3 contains 12 residues. Germline V gene lookup returns CDR1 SGHRS and CDR2 YFSETQ. CDR3 DNA: TGCGCCAGCAGTCGGGGCACCGGGGAGCTGTTTTTT. Protein product: CASSRGTGELFF.

This clone appeared once. The CDR3 DNA follows: TGTGCCAGCAGCACCGAGTCCTCCATGAACACTGAAGCTTTCTTT. This encodes CASSTESSMNTEAFF. The chain employs TRBV7-2 and TRBJ1-1; D is uncertain. CDR1 is SGHTA and CDR2 is FQGNSA in the germline V gene. The CDR3 is made up of 15 amino acids. Trimming took off 5 bases at V and 0 bases at J, with 13 bases between the two ends.

This clone was counted a single time. V gene TRBV6-1 combines with J gene TRBJ2-1; no firm D call. The CDR3 is 13 amino acids. Germline values: CDR1 MNHNS, CDR2 SASEGT. With 6 bases removed from V and 2 bases from J, the gap between germline ends came to 8 bases. CDR3 nucleotides: TGTGCCAGCAGGCGGATCCCCTACAATGAGCAGTTCTTC. Protein sequence: CASRRIPYNEQFF.

The CDR3 here is CASSVPLRTGIVYEQYV. CDR3 nucleotide sequence: TGTGCCAGCAGTGTCCCTTTGAGGACAGGAATTGTCTACGAGCAGTACGTC. This chain links TRBV2 with TRBJ2-7, with 7 bases fitting TRBD1. This CDR3 comprises 17 residues. Trimming cost V 4 bases and J 3 bases; bases outside gene matches: 15. Germline-derived CDR1 and CDR2 are SNHLY and FYNNEI.

The chain employs TRBV10-2 and TRBJ1-2, with 11 bases aligning to TRBD1. Germline assignment: CDR1 WSHSY and CDR2 SAAADI. The CDR3 extends over 14 amino acids. Trimming at V came to 5 bases and at J to 7 bases, leaving 6 bases not matched to a gene. The CDR3 nucleotides are TGCGCCAGCAGTCCAGGGACAGGGGGATTTGGCTACACCTTC. Translation: CASSPGTGGFGYTF.

The V gene is TRBV19, the J gene TRBJ1-2, with D perhaps TRBD1 (6 bases). The V end lost 7 bases, the J end lost 6 bases, and 21 bases lay between the germline ends. Germline values: CDR1 LNHDA, CDR2 SQIVND (reference sequence). CDR3 length: 15 amino acids. CDR3 coding DNA: TGTGCCAGTAAATACGGCGGGGGGCTTACTCATGGCTACACCTTC. It is translated as CASKYGGGLTHGYTF.